This entry describes one TCR beta chain. Its specificity is not known. Additional DNA sequences in this sample encode the identical CDR3. Trimming left V 0 bases short and J 7 bases short, with 7 bases between. The germline gives CDR1 ENHRY, CDR2 SYGVKD. This CDR3 region has 13 residues. The data were obtained in a study of shared clonotypes between healthy human individuals. Across the study: CD4 naive and CD4 memory each took three plates per donor, while CD8 naive took two and CD8 memory one. Overall study results and limits: Donors were few, which limited the genetic and exposure-history diversity represented.

Genomic DNA per cell subset filled all wells of several immunoSEQ plates. Each sorted subset replicate got 200 ng genomic DNA, 25,000 to 35,000 genomes. Assay used: immunoSEQ multiplex PCR; TCRdb lists only in-frame clones, some missing. Here the sample spans some 1 million clones, around 74% being singletons. The source material was memory CD4+ T cells sorted from blood. Described subset: CD45RA-negative fraction. The clonotype originates from a man aged 18 to 29 in good health. J is TRBJ2-1 and V is TRBV10-3; D possibly uses TRBD1 or TRBD2 (6 bases each). CDR3 in amino acids: CAISESGGNEQFF. For the CDR3, the DNA is TGTGCCATCAGTGAGTCAGGGGGGAATGAGCAGTTCTTC.